These 2 T cell receptor beta chains came from one sample sequenced in a study of beta chain features in type 1 diabetes. The sequenced template was cDNA made from the entire isolated RNA. The method was immunoSEQ multiplex PCR; TCRdb's version includes in-frame clones alone and lacks a portion of them. Of some 160,000 clones listed, around 9.7% were seen once; the top ten hold roughly 0.7%. General study results and limits: Significant though moderate, a shortening of TCRB CDR3s appeared in all four CD4+ subsets of Type 1 diabetes patients.

Their cognate antigens are unknown. The sequenced sample consisted of central memory CD4+ T cells from blood. The receptors shown here come from a woman aged 25 to 39 with type 1 diabetes.

The chain recombines TRBV7-8 with TRBJ1-5, with D maybe TRBD1 (6 bases). V lost 5 bases and J 2 bases, leaving 16 bases between the germline ends. The germline V gene encodes CDR1 SGHVS and CDR2 FQNEAQ. The CDR3 runs 16 residues. In DNA, the CDR3 is TGTGCCAGCAGCCCCACGGGGGGCGCCGGCAATCAGCCCCAGCATTTT. Protein product: CASSPTGGAGNQPQHF.

The J gene is TRBJ2-5, the V gene TRBV30; 8 nucleotides align to TRBD1. The CDR3 consists of 15 residues. The junction had 10 bases not matched to a gene; V was cut back by 2 bases and J by 5 bases. Germline V gives CDR1 GTSNPN, CDR2 SVGIG (reference sequence). CDR3 sequence (DNA): TGTGCCTGGAGTATGACAGGGGTTGAATGGGAGACCCAGTACTTC. It codes for CAWSMTGVEWETQYF.